The 13 T cell receptor beta chains reported below all come from one sample, sequenced in a study of blood T cell repertoires in COVID-19. Repertoires were generated with immunoSEQ multiplex PCR, while TCRdb's copy carries only in-frame clones and drops some. The sample has roughly 160,000 clones, around four fifths seen once. The sample consisted of peripheral blood. The receptor source for this set is a woman of 80 years or more with COVID-19, enrolled during active disease.

The V and J genes are TRBV19 and TRBJ1-1; D is unresolved. The CDR3 has 14 amino acids. The V gene lost 0 bases and the J gene lost 7 bases, with 12 bases spanning the gap. CDR1 and CDR2 from the germline V gene are LNHDA and SQIVND (reference sequence). In DNA, the CDR3 is TGTGCCAGTAGTATAGATCGAGGGTATGGTGAAGCTTTCTTT. Protein: CASSIDRGYGEAFF.

The chain employs TRBV5-1 and TRBJ1-1; 7 bases match TRBD1. Germline CDR1 reads SGHRS; CDR2 reads YFSETQ. J lost 5 bases, V lost 2 bases, and 6 bases had no gene match. The CDR3 consists of 14 residues. The CDR3 DNA reads as TGCGCCAGCAGCTTCGGAGGGGGCCGTACTGAAGCTTTCTTT. It encodes CASSFGGGRTEAFF.

This clone has just one count. The genes are TRBV28 and TRBJ1-2; D gene unclear. This CDR3 spans 14 amino acids. The V end lost 5 bases, the J end lost 0 bases, and 10 bases lay between the germline ends. The germline CDR1 and CDR2 sequences are MDHEN and SYDVKM. CDR3 in amino acids: CASSIGSTNYGYTF. The CDR3 bases are TGTGCCAGCAGTATTGGGAGTACTAACTATGGCTACACCTTC.

This sequence joins TRBV3-1 (or the pseudogene TRBV3-2) and TRBJ2-2; 8 bases align to TRBD2. From germline, CDR1 is LGHDT and CDR2 YNNKEL (reference sequence). With 3 bases clipped from V and 6 bases from J, the junction kept 3 bases outside the gene matches. The CDR3 is 14 amino acids. CDR3 residues: CASSHPGGAGELFF. The CDR3 DNA reads TGTGCCAGCAGCCACCCCGGGGGGGCCGGGGAGCTGTTTTTT.

This clone occurred a few times. The J gene is TRBJ2-2, the V gene TRBV2, with D unclear. Germline lookup yields CDR1 SNHLY and CDR2 FYNNEI. The V and J ends lost 4 bases and 1 base respectively, with 4 bases between them. This CDR3 region has 13 residues. The CDR3 loop is CASSGQNTGELFF. DNA for the CDR3: TGTGCCAGCAGTGGTCAGAACACCGGGGAGCTGTTTTTT.

The gene calls are TRBV5-6 and TRBJ2-6; D is undetermined. Trimming cost V 2 bases and J 4 bases, with 4 bases left between them. CDR1 and CDR2 (germline): SGHDT, YYEEEE. The length of the CDR3 is 13 residues. The CDR3 DNA reads as TGTGCCAGCAGCTTTTCGGGGGCCAACGTCCTGACTTTC. This encodes CASSFSGANVLTF.

About this clone: The same CDR3 also results from other DNA sequences found in this sample. The V and J genes are TRBV18 and TRBJ2-7, with 8 nucleotides matching TRBD1. J lost 0 bases, V lost 3 bases, and 1 base had no gene match. The length of the CDR3 is 14 residues. CDR1 and CDR2 from the germline V gene are KGHSH and LQKENI. CDR3 loop: CASSPGTGSYEQYF. The CDR3 DNA reads as TGTGCCAGCTCACCCGGGACAGGCTCCTACGAGCAGTACTTC.

V is TRBV7-2 and J is TRBJ1-5; 7 nucleotides align to TRBD1. Germline CDR1 reads SGHTA; CDR2 reads FQGNSA. Trimming at V came to 3 bases and at J to 9 bases, leaving 8 bases not matched to a gene. CDR3 size: 14 residues. CDR3 region: CASSFDRAPGPQHF. The DNA for the CDR3 is TGTGCCAGCAGCTTCGACAGGGCCCCCGGGCCCCAGCATTTT. The variable domain in full, with the rest retrieved from reference TRBV7-2 and TRBJ1-5, is GAGVSQSPSNKVTEKGKDVELRCDPISGHTALYWYRQSLGQGLEFLIYFQGNSAPDKSGLPSDRFSAERTGGSVSTLTIQRTQQEDSAVYLCASSFDRAPGPQHFGDGTRLSIL.

CDR3 nucleotides: TGCGCCAGCAGCCCGGAAGGGGCGCACTACGAGCAGTACTTC. Protein: CASSPEGAHYEQYF. The chain links TRBV5-1 to TRBJ2-7; possible D gene TRBD1, 5 bases. The V end was cut by 4 bases, the J end by 3 bases, with 14 bases between. Per the germline V gene, CDR1 is SGHRS and CDR2 is YFSETQ. The CDR3 runs 14 residues.

This chain connects TRBV6-6 to TRBJ1-2, with D possibly matching TRBD1 (6 bases). The length of the CDR3 is 12 residues. Germline values: CDR1 MNHNY, CDR2 SVGAGI (reference sequence). The germline V and J ends were trimmed by 5 bases and 3 bases, with 7 bases remaining between them. CDR3 residues: CASSAGDYGYTF. The CDR3 DNA sequence: TGTGCCAGCAGTGCAGGGGACTATGGCTACACCTTC.

The rearrangement uses TRBV12-3 or TRBV12-4 and TRBJ1-2; weak D call: TRBD1 (6 bases). CDR3 size: 13 residues. The V and J ends lost 6 bases and 8 bases respectively, with 16 bases between them. In DNA form, the CDR3 reads TGTGCCAGCAGGGAACAGGGTATCGGGGGCTACACCTTC. This encodes CASREQGIGGYTF.

The rearrangement joins TRBV5-4 to TRBJ2-2; no reliable D call. There are 12 residues in the CDR3. Trimming pared 3 bases from V and 4 bases from J, leaving 4 bases between. The germline gives CDR1 SGHNT, CDR2 YYREEE (reference sequence). The CDR3 nucleotides read TGTGCCAGCAGCTCGTCCACCGGGGAGCTGTTTTTT. This codes for CASSSSTGELFF.

As concerns this clone: Other DNA sequences in this specimen translate into the identical CDR3. V gene TRBV7-9 combines with J gene TRBJ2-1; perhaps TRBD1 as D (7 bases). Between the trimmed V and J ends, which lost 5 bases and 0 bases, there was a span of 11 bases. Germline CDR1 SEHNR, CDR2 FQNEAQ (reference sequence). CDR3 length: 15 amino acids. The CDR3 is CASSPGGSSYNEQFF. The DNA for the CDR3 is TGTGCCAGCAGCCCAGGGGGGAGCTCCTACAATGAGCAGTTCTTC. Together with reference TRBV7-9 and TRBJ2-1, the CDR3 gives the full variable domain: DTGVSQNPRHKITKRGQNVTFRCDPISEHNRLYWYRQTLGQGPEFLTYFQNEAQLEKSRLLSDRFSAERPKGSFSTLEIQRTEQGDSAMYLCASSPGGSSYNEQFFGPGTRLTVL.